The 30 T cell receptor beta chains below were found in one sample sequenced in a study of blood T cell repertoires in COVID-19. Generated by immunoSEQ multiplex PCR, the TCRdb table keeps only in-frame clones and is missing some. The table records under 100,000 clones, roughly four fifths of them present only once. The specimen was peripheral blood. These receptor sequences come from a man in his 60s with acute or convalescent COVID-19.

V and J are TRBV7-9 and TRBJ1-2; D gene ambiguous. This CDR3 has 13 residues. The germline V gene has CDR1 SEHNR and CDR2 FQNEAQ (reference sequence). V was pared by 1 base and J by 8 bases, with 11 bases between. The CDR3: CASSLGQEDGYTF. In DNA form, the CDR3 reads TGTGCCAGCAGCTTAGGTCAGGAAGACGGCTACACCTTC.

The V call is TRBV7-3, the J call TRBJ2-5, with TRBD2 matching over 11 bases. With V trimmed by 4 bases and J by 0 bases, 1 base remained unmatched. The CDR3 runs 15 residues. Germline V gene data show CDR1 as SGHTA and CDR2 as FQGTGA. The CDR3 spells CASSSGLADQETQYF. DNA of the CDR3: TGTGCCAGCAGCTCGGGACTAGCGGACCAAGAGACCCAGTACTTC.

The rearrangement links TRBV7-9 to TRBJ2-1; 7 bases map to TRBD2. V dropped 5 bases and J dropped 5; count of bases not matched to a gene: 6. CDR1 is SEHNR, CDR2 FQNEAQ, per germline (reference sequence). This CDR3 is 14 amino acids long. The DNA for the CDR3 is TGTGCCAGCAGCACCGGGGGGTCGCACAATGAGCAGTTCTTC. Its protein product is CASSTGGSHNEQFF.

The genes are TRBV19 and TRBJ1-3, with 8 bases identical to TRBD1. CDR1 LNHDA and CDR2 SQIVND come from the germline V gene (reference sequence). The CDR3 runs to 16 residues. The trim removed 1 base at V and 1 base at J, leaving 3 bases unmatched. Written as DNA, the CDR3 is TGTGCCAGTAGTATAGCTGGACAGGGTTCTGGAAACACCATATATTTT. Its protein is CASSIAGQGSGNTIYF.

This clone occurred a few times. This rearrangement joins TRBV27 to TRBJ2-7; 10 positions match TRBD2. There are 17 residues in the CDR3. Germline trimming cut 3 bases from V and 0 bases from J; bases unmatched to any gene: 8. Germline-derived CDR1 and CDR2 are MNHEY and SMNVEV (reference sequence). This CDR3 is CASSFQSSGRNSYEQYF. The CDR3 nucleotides are TGTGCCAGCAGTTTCCAGAGTAGCGGGAGGAACTCCTACGAGCAGTACTTC.

V gene TRBV9 combines with J gene TRBJ2-3; tentatively, D is TRBD2 (6 bases). Germline V CDR1 and CDR2: SGDLS, YYNGEE. V lost 4 bases and J lost 9, with 12 bases in between. The CDR3 runs 12 residues. CDR3 loop: CASSPLRGTQYF. Written as DNA, the CDR3 is TGTGCCAGCAGCCCCCTCCGGGGGACGCAGTATTTT. Looking up the rest from reference TRBV9 and TRBJ2-3 gives the full variable domain: DSGVTQTPKHLITATGQRVTLRCSPRSGDLSVYWYQQSLDQGLQFLIQYYNGEERAKGNILERFSAQQFPDLHSELNLSSLELGDSALYFCASSPLRGTQYFGPGTRLTVL.

The J gene is TRBJ1-5, the V gene TRBV30; 9 bases align to TRBD1. The V segment lost 4 bases and the J segment 6 bases; nucleotides outside the gene matches: 7. Germline loops: CDR1 GTSNPN, CDR2 SVGIG (reference sequence). This CDR3 comprises 14 residues. As DNA, the CDR3 is TGTGCCTGGACGTTAGGGACAGGGAGTCAGCCCCAGCATTTT. Its protein product is CAWTLGTGSQPQHF.

CDR3 bases: TGTGCCAGCAGCTTAGTCAGGGGGCGGTACGAGCAGTACTTC. This gives the protein CASSLVRGRYEQYF. The V call is TRBV7-2, the J call TRBJ2-7; 8 positions agree with TRBD1. Per germline, CDR1 SGHTA and CDR2 FQGNSA. The CDR3 runs to 14 residues. After removal of 1 base from V and 4 bases from J, the junction contained 3 bases not matched to a gene.

The chain links TRBV5-1 to TRBJ2-7, with D hard to call. The CDR3 sequence is 12 residues long. Trimming shortened V by 5 bases and J by 2 bases, and 8 bases separated the two germline ends. Germline V lookup: CDR1 SGHRS, CDR2 YFSETQ. CDR3 residues: CASRQDTYEQYF. The CDR3 coding sequence is TGCGCCAGCAGACAAGACACCTACGAGCAGTACTTC.

The V and J genes are TRBV18 and TRBJ1-4, with D perhaps TRBD1 (6 bases). The CDR3 has 16 amino acids. From germline, CDR1 is KGHSH and CDR2 LQKENI. Trimming removed 3 bases from V and 8 bases from J, with 19 bases in between. CDR3 sequence (DNA): TGTGCCAGCTCACCTCCAGCGGGGGGCGGACTCGAAAAACTGTTTTTT. It codes for CASSPPAGGGLEKLFF.

The chain combines TRBV7-2 with TRBJ2-5, with D possibly TRBD1 on 5 matching bases. The CDR3 runs to 16 residues. Trimming pared 5 bases from V and 5 bases from J, leaving 21 bases between. Germline V gene lookup returns CDR1 SGHTA and CDR2 FQGNSA. CDR3 bases: TGTGCCAGCAGCCTCCTAAGGACACAAACCCGGGAGACCCAGTACTTC. This sequence encodes CASSLLRTQTRETQYF.

The table lists this clone with many counts. V is TRBV30 and J is TRBJ1-1; D gene uncertain. The germline V gene encodes CDR1 GTSNPN and CDR2 SVGIG (reference sequence). There are 11 residues in the CDR3. Trimming pared 1 base from V and 11 bases from J, leaving 11 bases between. The CDR3 DNA reads TGTGCCTGGAGTGAAAGGAGGTTGGCTTTCTTT. The encoded protein is CAWSERRLAFF.

This chain links TRBV19 with TRBJ1-3, with TRBD1 as a possible D gene (5 bases). This CDR3 comprises 11 residues. The germline CDR1 and CDR2 sequences are LNHDA and SQIVND (reference sequence). Trimming left V 6 bases short and J 8 bases short, with 8 bases between. The CDR3 region is CASSREYTIYF. The CDR3 region has the DNA TGTGCCAGTAGCAGGGAATACACCATATATTTT.

CDR3 nucleotide sequence: TGTGCCAGCTCACCCCCGACAGGGATCCTCACCGGGGAGCTGTTTTTT. Protein: CASSPPTGILTGELFF. This sequence joins TRBV18 and TRBJ2-2, with TRBD1 identical over 7 bases. This CDR3 is built from 16 residues. Per the germline V gene, CDR1 is KGHSH and CDR2 is LQKENI. Trimming at V came to 3 bases and at J to 4 bases, leaving 8 bases not matched to a gene.

This rearrangement joins TRBV7-2 to TRBJ2-7, with D perhaps matching TRBD1 (5 bases). This CDR3 spans 14 amino acids. The germline V and J ends were trimmed by 1 base and 5 bases, with 12 bases remaining between them. Germline values: CDR1 SGHTA, CDR2 FQGNSA. The CDR3 region is CASSLDRTPHEQYF. The CDR3 DNA reads as TGTGCCAGCAGCTTAGACAGGACCCCCCACGAGCAGTACTTC.

The chain links TRBV19 to TRBJ2-6; possibly TRBD2 for D (6 bases). Trimming took 1 base from V and 6 from J, leaving 22 bases between them. There are 19 residues in the CDR3. Germline V gives CDR1 LNHDA, CDR2 SQIVND (reference sequence). This CDR3 is CASSIGGARIGMMANVLTF. In nucleotides, the CDR3 is TGTGCCAGTAGTATAGGCGGGGCGCGGATTGGGATGATGGCCAACGTCCTGACTTTC. The entire variable domain, with the rest obtained from reference TRBV19 and TRBJ2-6, is as follows: DGGITQSPKYLFRKEGQNVTLSCEQNLNHDAMYWYRQDPGQGLRLIYYSQIVNDFQKGDIAEGYSVSREKKESFPLTVTSAQKNPTAFYLCASSIGGARIGMMANVLTFGAGSRLTVL.

The gene calls are TRBV2 and TRBJ1-2, with 7 bases matching TRBD1. Unmatched junction bases numbered 2, after V lost 8 bases and J lost 5 bases. The length of the CDR3 is 11 residues. Looked up from germline, CDR1 is SNHLY and CDR2 is FYNNEI. DNA of the CDR3: TGTGCCAGCGGGACAGTTTATGGCTACACCTTC. Translated: CASGTVYGYTF.

In DNA, the CDR3 is TGTGCCAGCAGCTTTTCAGGGGATGAGACCCAGTACTTC. This codes for CASSFSGDETQYF. V is TRBV7-9 and J is TRBJ2-5; TRBD1 is a possible D gene (6 bases). The CDR3 contains 13 residues. V shed 3 bases and J shed 5 bases, with 10 bases lying between them. The V gene's germline CDR1 is SEHNR and CDR2 FQNEAQ (reference sequence).

This clone occurred a few times. The rearrangement uses TRBV2 and TRBJ1-2; TRBD1 matches at 9 bases. The J segment lost 8 bases and the V segment lost 5 bases, leaving 9 bases of the junction unmatched. The CDR3 spans 14 residues. CDR1 is SNHLY, CDR2 FYNNEI, per germline. Written as DNA, the CDR3 is TGTGCCAGCAGTACACCGGGACAGGGTAAGGGCTACACCTTC. Protein sequence: CASSTPGQGKGYTF. Based on the CDR3 plus reference TRBV2 and TRBJ1-2, the full variable domain is EPEVTQTPSHQVTQMGQEVILRCVPISNHLYFYWYRQILGQKVEFLVSFYNNEISEKSEIFDDQFSVERPDGSNFTLKIRSTKLEDSAMYFCASSTPGQGKGYTFGSGTRLTVV.

The rearrangement links TRBV27 to TRBJ2-1; D gene unclear. Germline V gene data show CDR1 as MNHEY and CDR2 as SMNVEV (reference sequence). The length of the CDR3 is 16 residues. The V end was cut by 4 bases, the J end by 0 bases, with 13 bases between. CDR3 in amino acids: CASSSLDSISYNEQFF. The DNA for the CDR3 is TGTGCCAGCAGTTCCCTCGACTCTATCTCCTACAATGAGCAGTTCTTC.

There are a few counts of this clone. The rearrangement links TRBV7-2 to TRBJ1-4; 7 bases line up with TRBD1. The CDR3 has 15 amino acids. Germline CDR1 and CDR2: SGHTA and FQGNSA. The J segment lost 5 bases and the V segment lost 5 bases, leaving 8 bases of the junction unmatched. The CDR3 DNA reads as TGTGCCAGCAGCCCTGAGGGACAGAGAAATGAAAAACTGTTTTTT. Its translation is CASSPEGQRNEKLFF.

This clone turned up a few times. The chain carries TRBV19 and TRBJ1-1; 7 positions match TRBD1. The CDR3 contains 14 residues. Germline trimming cut 9 bases from V and 3 bases from J; bases unmatched to any gene: 10. Looked up from germline, CDR1 is LNHDA and CDR2 is SQIVND (reference sequence). The CDR3 bases are TGTGCCAGCACCACAGGGGCGAAAGACACTGAAGCTTTCTTT. Its translation: CASTTGAKDTEAFF.

V is TRBV29-1 and J is TRBJ2-5; perhaps TRBD2 as D (5 bases). The CDR3 has 12 residues. The germline gives CDR1 SQVTM, CDR2 ANQGSEA. Deletions cut 8 bases from V and 4 bases from J, with 14 bases between. The CDR3 spells CSLRSGLETQYF. In DNA form, the CDR3 reads TGCAGCTTACGATCGGGGTTAGAGACCCAGTACTTC.

This clone was seen a single time. DNA of the CDR3: TGTGCCAGCAGCTTAACCGGGGGGTACTCTGGAAACACCATATATTTT. Its protein is CASSLTGGYSGNTIYF. V gene TRBV7-6 combines with J gene TRBJ1-3, with D possibly matching TRBD1 (5 bases). CDR3 length: 16 residues. Germline lookup yields CDR1 SGHVS and CDR2 FNYEAQ. V lost 2 bases, J lost 0 bases, and 11 bases lay in between.

V is TRBV27 and J is TRBJ1-4, with D tentatively TRBD1 (6 bases). This CDR3 region has 15 residues. Germline V CDR1 and CDR2: MNHEY, SMNVEV (reference sequence). V lost 3 bases and J lost 4, with 12 bases in between. Here the CDR3 reads CASSLGGRNNEKLFF. The CDR3 nucleotides are TGTGCCAGCAGTTTGGGGGGGCGGAATAATGAAAAACTGTTTTTT.

A few counts support this clone. The V gene is TRBV29-1, the J gene TRBJ2-5; D is perhaps TRBD2 (7 bases). The CDR3 spans 12 residues. Germline V gives CDR1 SQVTM, CDR2 ANQGSEA. With 4 bases removed from V and 7 bases from J, the gap between germline ends came to 13 bases. CDR3: CSVVEGGLTQYF. CDR3 DNA: TGCAGCGTTGTTGAGGGGGGGCTGACCCAGTACTTC.

This rearrangement joins TRBV11-2 to TRBJ1-2; 8 bases map to TRBD1. Germline-derived CDR1 and CDR2 are SGHAT and FQNNGV. V lost 3 bases, J lost 2 bases, and 5 bases stayed unmatched. The CDR3 has 15 residues. CDR3 sequence: CASSFRQGSNYGYTF. CDR3 coding DNA: TGTGCCAGCAGCTTTAGACAGGGGAGCAACTATGGCTACACCTTC.

The chain has TRBV27 and TRBJ2-5, with 10 bases aligning to TRBD2. With V trimmed by 6 bases and J by 5 bases, 6 bases remained unmatched. CDR3 length equals 14 residues. Germline V lookup: CDR1 MNHEY, CDR2 SMNVEV (reference sequence). The CDR3, as DNA: TGTGCCAGCAGGGGTAGCGGGAGGTGGGAGACCCAGTACTTC. Protein sequence: CASRGSGRWETQYF.

This rearrangement joins TRBV15 to TRBJ2-7; D uncertain. The ends were cut back, 0 bases at V and 3 bases at J, with 12 bases in the middle. This CDR3 has 15 residues. Germline V lookup: CDR1 LNHNV, CDR2 YYDKDF (reference sequence). This chain's CDR3 is CATSRDLGWHYEQYF. The CDR3 DNA reads as TGTGCCACCAGCAGAGATCTGGGCTGGCACTACGAGCAGTACTTC.

The V gene is TRBV7-2, the J gene TRBJ2-6, with D tentatively TRBD2 (6 bases). V was clipped by 2 bases and J by 1 base, with 18 bases between them. This CDR3 is built from 19 residues. Germline values: CDR1 SGHTA, CDR2 FQGNSA. CDR3: CASSLLGGVTLSGANVLTF. The CDR3 bases are TGTGCCAGCAGCTTATTAGGAGGGGTCACCCTTTCTGGGGCCAACGTCCTGACTTTC.